The sequence of this T cell receptor beta chain was determined in a study of blood T cell repertoires in COVID-19. Clones were read by immunoSEQ multiplex PCR, and TCRdb kept only the in-frame ones, dropping some. The repertoire has 150,000 to 200,000 clones, 70% to 90% of them found once; the top ten carry roughly 21%. Per germline, CDR1 SNHLY and CDR2 FYNNEI. CDR3 length: 14 residues. V shed 0 bases and J shed 8 bases, with 11 bases lying between them. The sequence was collected from a man aged 60 to 75 with active or convalescent COVID-19. Sequencing used peripheral blood. The J gene is TRBJ2-1, the V gene TRBV2; no definite D call. The CDR3: CASSEALPEDEQFF. The DNA for the CDR3 is TGTGCCAGCAGTGAAGCGCTCCCTGAGGATGAGCAGTTCTTC. Looking up the rest from reference TRBV2 and TRBJ2-1 gives the full variable domain: EPEVTQTPSHQVTQMGQEVILRCVPISNHLYFYWYRQILGQKVEFLVSFYNNEISEKSEIFDDQFSVERPDGSNFTLKIRSTKLEDSAMYFCASSEALPEDEQFFGPGTRLTVL.